The present TCR beta chain was sequenced within a study of blood T cell repertoires in COVID-19. Study summary: The United States, Italy and Spain provided the acute and convalescent COVID-19 samples. T cells, B-cell-depleted T cells, or PBMCs provided the cDNA or gDNA that served as material.

V was cut by 10 bases and J by 4 bases, with 17 bases left in between. Germline CDR1 LNHDA, CDR2 SQIVND (reference sequence). This CDR3 region has 14 residues. The Seattle patients joined while their infection was active and were tracked longitudinally afterward. As originally analysed: Scientists estimated how many nucleated cells there were by amplifying reference gene primers. Using immunoSEQ multiplex PCR, the repertoire was profiled, and TCRdb retains in-frame clones only, with some absent. Clone size and the V and J calls come from that table; the DNA yielded D and trimming. This sample has roughly 160,000 clones; more than 75% occur once, and the top ten carry roughly 0.57%.

What was sequenced was peripheral blood. The chain recombines TRBV19 with TRBJ1-5, with D unclear. This TCR was sampled from a man aged 55 to 70 with COVID-19, enrolled during active disease. The CDR3 DNA is TGTGCCACCTCTGATGCGGCGGGTAATCAGCCCCAGCATTTT. Its protein product is CATSDAAGNQPQHF.